The present TCR beta chain was sequenced within a study of blood T cell repertoires in COVID-19. Across the study: Nucleic acid was either cDNA or gDNA, and it came from T cells, B-cell-depleted T cells, or PBMCs.

In Cohort 3, a recovered donor had either two negative PCRs, clearance, or symptom resolution. Germline V lookup: CDR1 SGDLS, CDR2 YYNGEE. V lost 2 bases and J 3 bases, leaving 11 bases between the germline ends. The CDR3 is 15 residues long. Per the authors' pipeline: Counts of nucleated cells, estimated from reference gene primer amplification, were obtained. Produced via immunoSEQ multiplex PCR; TCRdb's table is partial and in-frame only. V, J and clone size reflect that table, while D and trimming were determined from the DNA. The sample holds about 250,000 clones, about nine tenths seen once. Sample: PBMCs or T cells enriched from blood (not recorded which). The source is a man aged 40-50 years who had recovered from COVID-19. This sequence joins TRBV9 and TRBJ2-2; possible D gene TRBD2, 5 bases. The CDR3 nucleotides read TGTGCCAGCAGCGTCATTCCGGGGTACACCGGGGAGCTGTTTTTT. It translates to CASSVIPGYTGELFF.